Each of the 27 T cell receptor beta chains below was sequenced from the same sample in a study of blood T cell repertoires in COVID-19. The data were produced by immunoSEQ multiplex PCR, yet TCRdb's version contains in-frame clones alone and is incomplete. The sample consists of approximately 70,000 clones, about nine tenths of them appearing once. Sequenced input: peripheral blood. Receptor source: a woman aged 18-29 years with acute or convalescent COVID-19.

In DNA form, the CDR3 reads TGTGCCAGCAGCTCCCCGGGACAGGGGTACAATGAGCAGTTCTTC. Amino acid sequence: CASSSPGQGYNEQFF. This chain joins TRBV11-2 and TRBJ2-1; 10 bases are shared with TRBD1. The V gene end was trimmed by 4 bases and the J gene end by 4 bases; junction bases not matched to a gene: 4. The CDR3 spans 15 residues. Germline V CDR1 and CDR2: SGHAT, FQNNGV. Combining the CDR3 with reference TRBV11-2 and TRBJ2-1 gives the whole variable domain EAGVAQSPRYKIIEKRQSVAFWCNPISGHATLYWYQQILGQGPKLLIQFQNNGVVDDSQLPKDRFSAERLKGVDSTLKIQPAKLEDSAVYLCASSSPGQGYNEQFFGPGTRLTVL.

This chain connects TRBV30 to TRBJ1-3, with 10 bases that match TRBD1. Losses at the gene ends were 3 bases for V and 4 bases for J; bases not matched to a gene: 3. The CDR3 is 14 residues long. Germline CDR1 and CDR2: GTSNPN and SVGIG (reference sequence). Written as DNA, the CDR3 is TGTGCCTGGAGGACAGGGGGCGCCGGAAACACCATATATTTT. It codes for CAWRTGGAGNTIYF.

V is TRBV11-2 and J is TRBJ2-5, with a possible D match to TRBD2 (6 bases). Germline values: CDR1 SGHAT, CDR2 FQNNGV. V was cut by 1 base and J by 7 bases, with 16 bases left in between. The CDR3 is made up of 15 amino acids. The CDR3 sequence: CASSLGPAGGGTQYF. The CDR3, as DNA: TGTGCCAGCAGCTTAGGCCCAGCGGGTGGGGGGACCCAGTACTTC.

This sequence joins TRBV7-2 and TRBJ1-1; D is perhaps TRBD1 (5 bases). Germline-derived CDR1 and CDR2 are SGHTA and FQGNSA. V lost 3 bases, J lost 1 base, and 9 bases lay in between. The CDR3 runs 14 residues. The CDR3 nucleotides read TGTGCCAGCAGCTTCGGAAGGGGGAACACTGAAGCTTTCTTT. It is translated as CASSFGRGNTEAFF.

The chain links TRBV5-1 to TRBJ2-1; 9 nucleotides align to TRBD1. Germline V gives CDR1 SGHRS, CDR2 YFSETQ. The V and J ends lost 1 base and 8 bases, in that order; junction bases with no gene match: 7. The CDR3 is 15 amino acids. As DNA, the CDR3 is TGCGCCAGCAGCTTGTTGGGGGGACAGGGTGATGAGCAGTTCTTC. Amino acids: CASSLLGGQGDEQFF.

This clone was observed a single time. Other nucleotide sequences from this sample produce the same CDR3. The CDR3 reads CASSPDRGAGELFF. The CDR3 nucleotides are TGTGCCAGCAGTCCTGACAGGGGAGCCGGGGAGCTGTTTTTT. The J gene is TRBJ2-2, the V gene TRBV28, with 8 positions matching TRBD1. This CDR3 spans 14 amino acids. The germline CDR1 and CDR2 sequences are MDHEN and SYDVKM. Trimming took 5 bases from V and 6 from J; bases not matched to a gene: 5.

This clone came up once. The V gene is TRBV12-5, the J gene TRBJ2-5, with D unresolved. Germline loops: CDR1 LGHNT, CDR2 FRNRAP. This CDR3 is 14 amino acids long. V was clipped by 1 base and J by 2 bases, with 8 bases between them. This CDR3 reads CASGLDLPQETQYF. CDR3 sequence (DNA): TGTGCTAGTGGTTTGGACCTACCTCAAGAGACCCAGTACTTC.

V gene TRBV7-2 combines with J gene TRBJ2-3; a possible D gene is TRBD2 (5 bases). The germline V gene encodes CDR1 SGHTA and CDR2 FQGNSA. This CDR3 is built from 13 residues. The ends were cut back, 3 bases at V and 6 bases at J, with 10 bases in the middle. The CDR3 region is CASSFDGGDTQYF. Written as DNA, the CDR3 is TGTGCCAGCAGCTTCGACGGCGGGGATACGCAGTATTTT.

The chain uses TRBV30 and TRBJ2-7; D remains ambiguous. V was trimmed by 0 bases and J by 0 bases, leaving 9 bases between them. This CDR3 is 14 amino acids long. Germline values: CDR1 GTSNPN, CDR2 SVGIG (reference sequence). The CDR3 DNA sequence: TGTGCCTGGAGTGTAACTCGATACTCCTACGAGCAGTACTTC. This codes for CAWSVTRYSYEQYF.

This chain connects TRBV7-8 to TRBJ2-1, with 9 nucleotides matching TRBD1. Unmatched junction bases numbered 6, after V lost 0 bases and J lost 9 bases. This CDR3 contains 15 residues. Per germline, CDR1 SGHVS and CDR2 FQNEAQ. The CDR3 nucleotides read TGTGCCAGCAGCTTAGCGGGACAGGGAGTTGGTGAGCAGTTCTTC. This sequence encodes CASSLAGQGVGEQFF.

The chain recombines TRBV7-8 with TRBJ1-1; tentative D call: TRBD1 (6 bases). Between the trimmed V and J ends, which lost 5 bases and 4 bases, there was a span of 14 bases. Germline CDR1 is SGHVS and CDR2 is FQNEAQ. This CDR3 comprises 14 residues. CDR3 DNA: TGTGCCAGCAGCCATTTACAGGACAGCACTGAAGCTTTCTTT. This gives the protein CASSHLQDSTEAFF.

The chain couples TRBV12-1 to TRBJ1-4; the table's TRBD1 call for D was not verified on the DNA. TRBV12-1 represents a pseudogene. The CDR3 is 20 residues long. The CDR3 DNA reads TGTGCCAGCAGCTTTTTTATGTCGGGACAGGGGGCCGTGGCTAATGAAAAACTGTTTTTT. It codes for CASSFFMSGQGAVANEKLFF.

This chain uses TRBV3-1 (or the pseudogene TRBV3-2) with TRBJ1-1; possible D gene TRBD1, 5 bases. Germline CDR1 reads LGHDT; CDR2 reads YNNKEL (reference sequence). Trimming removed 2 bases from V and 1 base from J, with 11 bases in between. This CDR3 contains 15 residues. The CDR3 loop reads CASSQFITGNTEAFF. CDR3 DNA sequence: TGTGCCAGCAGCCAATTTATCACAGGGAACACTGAAGCTTTCTTT.

V is TRBV6-5 and J is TRBJ2-7, with 8 bases matching TRBD1. The germline CDR1 and CDR2 sequences are MNHEY and SVGAGI. V lost 0 bases, J lost 0 bases, and 4 bases stayed unmatched. The CDR3 extends over 16 amino acids. The CDR3 reads CASSYSRTGNSYEQYF. The CDR3 coding sequence is TGTGCCAGCAGTTACTCTAGGACAGGGAACTCCTACGAGCAGTACTTC.

The CDR3 DNA reads as TGTGCCAGCAGATCCGGGGGACGCTCCTATAATTCACCCCTCCACTTT. As protein: CASRSGGRSYNSPLHF. This sequence joins TRBV28 and TRBJ1-6, with D maybe TRBD1 (5 bases). The ends were cut back, 6 bases at V and 0 bases at J, with 12 bases in the middle. The germline gives CDR1 MDHEN, CDR2 SYDVKM. This CDR3 is 16 amino acids long.

The chain combines TRBV12-3 or TRBV12-4 with TRBJ1-1; tentative D call: TRBD1 (5 bases). The CDR3 spans 13 residues. The V and J ends lost 4 bases and 3 bases respectively, with 9 bases between them. The chain's CDR3 is CASSWGFDTEAFF. CDR3 in DNA: TGTGCCAGCAGTTGGGGCTTTGACACTGAAGCTTTCTTT.

This chain connects TRBV2 to TRBJ1-6; no firm D call. The CDR3 totals 14 residues. Per germline, CDR1 SNHLY and CDR2 FYNNEI. V shed 6 bases and J shed 11 bases, with 17 bases lying between them. As DNA, the CDR3 is TGTGCCAGCAGAGCCTCGATGTCCCCGGCACCCCTCCACTTT. It specifies CASRASMSPAPLHF. Complete variable domain (other parts from reference TRBV2 and TRBJ1-6): EPEVTQTPSHQVTQMGQEVILRCVPISNHLYFYWYRQILGQKVEFLVSFYNNEISEKSEIFDDQFSVERPDGSNFTLKIRSTKLEDSAMYFCASRASMSPAPLHFGNGTRLTVT.

J is TRBJ1-1 and V is TRBV5-8; D unresolved. Per the germline V gene, CDR1 is SGHTS and CDR2 is YDEGEE. This CDR3 region has 15 residues. With 3 bases removed from V and 4 bases from J, the gap between germline ends came to 16 bases. CDR3 DNA sequence: TGTGCCAGCAGCTCCCGGCCGGGGTTGGGCACTGAAGCTTTCTTT. It yields the protein CASSSRPGLGTEAFF. The variable domain in full, with the rest retrieved from reference TRBV5-8 and TRBJ1-1, is EAGVTQSPTHLIKTRGQQATLRCSPISGHTSVYWYQQALGLGLQFLLWYDEGEERNRGNFPPRFSGRQFPNYSSELNVNALELEDSALYLCASSSRPGLGTEAFFGQGTRLTVV.

This clone has more than one count but fewer than ten. The CDR3 protein is CASSRQGTYEQYF. The CDR3 DNA sequence: TGTGCCAGCAGCAGACAGGGAACCTACGAGCAGTACTTC. The J gene is TRBJ2-7, the V gene TRBV7-2; the match to TRBD1 covers 7 bases. The CDR3 is made up of 13 amino acids. V shed 5 bases, J shed 2 bases, and the junction held 3 bases outside the gene matches. The germline CDR1 and CDR2 sequences are SGHTA and FQGNSA.

The rearrangement joins TRBV24-1 to TRBJ1-2; 10 bases line up with TRBD1. This CDR3 has 14 amino acids. V was pared by 9 bases and J by 8 bases, with 11 bases of the junction left unmatched. Germline CDR1 KGHDR, CDR2 SFDVKD. CDR3 protein: CATSHGRDRGGYTF. As DNA, the CDR3 is TGTGCCACCTCCCACGGACGGGACAGGGGAGGCTACACCTTC.

The chain is built from TRBV7-2 and TRBJ2-3, with TRBD2 matching 8 bases. V shed 4 bases and J 10 bases; nucleotides not matched to a gene: 13. Germline V lookup: CDR1 SGHTA, CDR2 FQGNSA. The CDR3 is made up of 15 amino acids. The CDR3 loop reads CASSSVVGSGNPQYF. CDR3 nucleotides: TGTGCCAGCAGCTCCGTGGTTGGTAGCGGGAATCCGCAGTATTTT. The full variable domain, its missing parts supplied by reference TRBV7-2 and TRBJ2-3, is GAGVSQSPSNKVTEKGKDVELRCDPISGHTALYWYRQSLGQGLEFLIYFQGNSAPDKSGLPSDRFSAERTGGSVSTLTIQRTQQEDSAVYLCASSSVVGSGNPQYFGPGTRLTVL.

The chain employs TRBV5-6 and TRBJ2-1, with 8 bases that match TRBD2. The J segment lost 7 bases and the V segment lost 4 bases, leaving 7 bases of the junction unmatched. Germline CDR1 and CDR2: SGHDT and YYEEEE. This CDR3 has 14 amino acids. The DNA for the CDR3 is TGTGCCAGCAGCCCCACGGGGGGGCTAAATGAGCAGTTCTTC. This gives the protein CASSPTGGLNEQFF. Full variable domain (rest looked up from reference TRBV5-6 and TRBJ2-1): DAGVTQSPTHLIKTRGQQVTLRCSPKSGHDTVSWYQQALGQGPQFIFQYYEEEERQRGNFPDRFSGHQFPNYSSELNVNALLLGDSALYLCASSPTGGLNEQFFGPGTRLTVL.

The V gene is TRBV4-3, the J gene TRBJ2-3, with 8 bases lining up with TRBD2. Germline V CDR1 and CDR2: LGHNA, YSLEER. V lost 1 base and J lost 4; bases outside the gene matches: 7. The CDR3 contains 16 residues. The CDR3 DNA follows: TGCGCCAGCAGCCAAGGTACACTAGCGGCATCAGATACGCAGTATTTT. Protein sequence: CASSQGTLAASDTQYF.

The chain employs TRBV6-1 and TRBJ2-5; 9 bases map to TRBD2. Trimming at V came to 1 base and at J to 5 bases, leaving 5 bases not matched to a gene. The CDR3 length is 15 residues. Germline CDR1 and CDR2: MNHNS and SASEGT. CDR3 sequence reads: CASSEGGGGVETQYF. Written as DNA, the CDR3 is TGTGCCAGCAGTGAAGGCGGGGGGGGCGTGGAGACCCAGTACTTC.

The chain employs TRBV6-6 and TRBJ2-3; 7 bases map to TRBD1. From germline, CDR1 is MNHNY and CDR2 SVGAGI (reference sequence). The CDR3 sequence is 15 residues long. V trimming: 2 bases; J trimming: 6 bases; junction bases outside the gene matches: 8. The CDR3 region is CASSYRDRAADTQYF. Here the CDR3 DNA reads TGTGCCAGCAGTTACCGCGACAGGGCAGCTGATACGCAGTATTTT.

The rearrangement links TRBV2 to TRBJ2-3, with 7 nucleotides matching TRBD1. V shed 4 bases, J shed 0 bases, and the junction held 1 base outside the gene matches. CDR1 SNHLY and CDR2 FYNNEI come from the germline V gene. The CDR3 totals 14 residues. For the CDR3, the DNA is TGTGCCAGCAGTGTGACAGGGAGCACAGATACGCAGTATTTT. Its translation is CASSVTGSTDTQYF.

The rearrangement uses TRBV11-2 and TRBJ2-7; 7 nucleotides align to TRBD1. Trimming at V came to 4 bases and at J to 2 bases, leaving 5 bases not matched to a gene. Germline V gives CDR1 SGHAT, CDR2 FQNNGV. The CDR3 has 14 amino acids. The CDR3 bases are TGTGCCAGCAGCTCAGGACAGGAAACCTACGAGCAGTACTTC. Protein sequence: CASSSGQETYEQYF.